The rows below give T cell receptor beta chains drawn from one sample of a study of blood T cell repertoires in COVID-19. The assay was immunoSEQ multiplex PCR, and TCRdb's table has in-frame clones only and misses some. This sample has 70,000 to 80,000 clones, with about nine tenths found just once. Source material: peripheral blood. These TCRs come from a woman between 45 and 65 years old with acute or convalescent COVID-19. CDR3s include the opening cysteine and the closing phenylalanine or tryptophan. Fields, in order: clone size, D gene, V gene, J gene, CDR3 DNA, CDR3 protein. A D gene is named only where the DNA matches it firmly. Part of the rows lack a size; the others show once, few, many or a class for expanded clones.

abundance: few; d_gene: NA; v_gene: TRBV5-1; j_gene: TRBJ1-2; CDR3nt: TGCGCCAGCAGCTTGGGGGACACAGTTTACACCTTC; CDR3aa: CASSLGDTVYTF
abundance: NA; d_gene: NA; v_gene: TRBV10-3; j_gene: TRBJ2-5; CDR3nt: TGTGCCATCAGTGACCTAGCCGGCGGAGAGACCCAGTACTTC; CDR3aa: CAISDLAGGETQYF
abundance: NA; d_gene: NA; v_gene: TRBV14; j_gene: TRBJ2-1; CDR3nt: TGTGCCAGCAGCCAAGAGTGGACTCAGGTCCACAATGAGCAGTTCTTC; CDR3aa: CASSQEWTQVHNEQFF
abundance: NA; d_gene: NA; v_gene: TRBV4-3; j_gene: TRBJ2-2; CDR3nt: TGCGCCAGCAGCCAAGATTCAGGAAACACCGGGGAGCTGTTTTTT; CDR3aa: CASSQDSGNTGELFF
abundance: few; d_gene: NA; v_gene: TRBV6-6; j_gene: TRBJ2-1; CDR3nt: TGTGCCAGCAGTTCGCCCGGCAATGAGCAGTTCTTC; CDR3aa: CASSSPGNEQFF
abundance: once; d_gene: TRBD2; v_gene: TRBV10-3; j_gene: TRBJ2-1; CDR3nt: TGTGCCATCAGTGTAGCGGGGGTCATCAATGAGCAGTTCTTC; CDR3aa: CAISVAGVINEQFF
abundance: NA; d_gene: TRBD1; v_gene: TRBV29-1; j_gene: TRBJ1-2; CDR3nt: TGCAGCGCAAAATGGGACAGGGGGCCTAACTATGGCTACACCTTC; CDR3aa: CSAKWDRGPNYGYTF
abundance: NA; d_gene: NA; v_gene: TRBV2; j_gene: TRBJ1-1; CDR3nt: TGTGCCAGCAGTGAAATCAGAAACACTGAAGCTTTCTTT; CDR3aa: CASSEIRNTEAFF
abundance: NA; d_gene: TRBD1; v_gene: TRBV6-5; j_gene: TRBJ2-3; CDR3nt: TGTGCCAGCAGTCTCGACAGGGTAGGGACAGATACGCAGTATTTT; CDR3aa: CASSLDRVGTDTQYF
abundance: NA; d_gene: NA; v_gene: TRBV3-1/TRBV3-2; j_gene: TRBJ1-1; CDR3nt: TGTGCCAGCAGCCTAGGACAGAGGGGAGTTGAAGCTTTCTTT; CDR3aa: CASSLGQRGVEAFF
abundance: NA; d_gene: NA; v_gene: TRBV2; j_gene: TRBJ2-7; CDR3nt: TGTGCCAGCACAACGTCGGCGGTCTCCTACGAGCAGTACTTC; CDR3aa: CASTTSAVSYEQYF
abundance: NA; d_gene: TRBD2; v_gene: TRBV6-1; j_gene: TRBJ2-1; CDR3nt: TGTGCCAGCAGTGAGTCGGGCCAGCTAGCGGGACTCCACAATGAGCAGTTCTTC; CDR3aa: CASSESGQLAGLHNEQFF
abundance: NA; d_gene: TRBD2; v_gene: TRBV4-3; j_gene: TRBJ2-3; CDR3nt: TGCGCCAGCAGCCAAGACGCACCCCAGCGGGGGGCTGGCACAGATACGCAGTATTTT; CDR3aa: CASSQDAPQRGAGTDTQYF
abundance: NA; d_gene: NA; v_gene: TRBV5-6; j_gene: TRBJ1-2; CDR3nt: TGTGCCAGCAGCTTGGGAGGCAGCTACTATGGCTACACCTTC; CDR3aa: CASSLGGSYYGYTF
abundance: NA; d_gene: NA; v_gene: TRBV7-2; j_gene: TRBJ1-2; CDR3nt: TGTGCCAGCAGCTCTCGGAGTGGAGGTGGCTACACCTTC; CDR3aa: CASSSRSGGGYTF
abundance: NA; d_gene: TRBD1; v_gene: TRBV19; j_gene: TRBJ1-6; CDR3nt: TGTGCCAGTAGTATTGGGACAGCCTCACCCCTCCACTTT; CDR3aa: CASSIGTASPLHF
abundance: NA; d_gene: NA; v_gene: TRBV4-2; j_gene: TRBJ2-7; CDR3nt: TGTGCCAGCAGCGAAGGGGGCGGGGAAACCTACGAGCAGTACTTC; CDR3aa: CASSEGGGETYEQYF
abundance: NA; d_gene: NA; v_gene: TRBV12-3/TRBV12-4; j_gene: TRBJ1-3; CDR3nt: TGTGCCAGCCGGGGGACCTCTGGAAACACCATATATTTT; CDR3aa: CASRGTSGNTIYF
abundance: once; d_gene: TRBD1; v_gene: TRBV3-1/TRBV3-2; j_gene: TRBJ1-6; CDR3nt: TGTGCCAGCAGCCAAGGGAGGGGGCTACGGTCACCCCTCCACTTT; CDR3aa: CASSQGRGLRSPLHF
abundance: NA; d_gene: NA; v_gene: TRBV5-8; j_gene: TRBJ2-5; CDR3nt: TGTGCCAGCAGCTTGACAGGACGTACGGAGACCCAGTACTTC; CDR3aa: CASSLTGRTETQYF
abundance: NA; d_gene: TRBD1; v_gene: TRBV27; j_gene: TRBJ2-2; CDR3nt: TGTGCCAGCAGTGGGACAGGACCCACCGGGGAGCTGTTTTTT; CDR3aa: CASSGTGPTGELFF
abundance: NA; d_gene: TRBD2; v_gene: TRBV19; j_gene: TRBJ2-1; CDR3nt: TGTGCCAGTAGTATAGAACTAGCGGGAAAAAATGAGCAGTTCTTC; CDR3aa: CASSIELAGKNEQFF
abundance: NA; d_gene: NA; v_gene: TRBV7-2; j_gene: TRBJ1-3; CDR3nt: TGTGCCAGCAGCTTAAGACAGCTCTACTCTGGAAACACCATATATTTT; CDR3aa: CASSLRQLYSGNTIYF
abundance: NA; d_gene: TRBD2; v_gene: TRBV9; j_gene: TRBJ2-1; CDR3nt: TGTGCCAGCACCCCGGGCAGCGGGGGGGCGGGTGAGCAGTTCTTC; CDR3aa: CASTPGSGGAGEQFF
abundance: NA; d_gene: NA; v_gene: TRBV5-1; j_gene: TRBJ2-3; CDR3nt: TGCGCCAGCAGCTTGGGCGGGACGGCTAACACAGATACGCAGTATTTT; CDR3aa: CASSLGGTANTDTQYF